These 29 T cell receptor beta chains came from one sample sequenced in a study of blood T cells in healthy people across ages. For the second PCR, which ran for 7 to 11 cycles, a sample-barcoded 5' primer and a J-beta primer mix were used. Each CDR3 protein is one row after TCRdb ran MiXCR on the 5' RACE reads. The sample contains approximately 800,000 distinct CDR3 sequences, about 55% of which appear only once. The sample taken for sequencing was blood. All receptors come from an elderly man in good health.

This clonotype has more than one count but fewer than ten. The rearrangement joins TRBV7-2 to TRBJ2-7; D ambiguous. Germline CDR1 SGHTA, CDR2 FQGNSA. This CDR3 region has 15 residues. Trimming took 5 bases from V and 4 from J, leaving 18 bases between them. In nucleotides, the CDR3 is TGTGCCAGCAGCCCAGGAGTGGCTACGAAGTACGAGCAGTACTTC. Translated: CASSPGVATKYEQYF. Full variable domain (rest looked up from reference TRBV7-2 and TRBJ2-7): GAGVSQSPSNKVTEKGKDVELRCDPISGHTALYWYRQSLGQGLEFLIYFQGNSAPDKSGLPSDRFSAERTGGSVSTLTIQRTQQEDSAVYLCASSPGVATKYEQYFGPGTRLTVT.

This chain joins TRBV18 and TRBJ2-5; 9 bases map to TRBD1. This CDR3 spans 16 amino acids. CDR1 is KGHSH and CDR2 is LQKENI in the germline V gene. V shed 3 bases, J shed 11 bases, and the junction held 16 bases outside the gene matches. The CDR3 reads CASSPLGTGPMNEQYF. In DNA form, the CDR3 reads TGTGCCAGCTCACCTCTTGGGACAGGGCCAATGAATGAGCAGTACTTC.

This clonotype occurred a few times. The V call is TRBV5-1, the J call TRBJ2-5; unclear D gene. The V and J ends lost 4 bases and 1 base respectively, with 14 bases between them. CDR3 length: 15 residues. The germline V gene has CDR1 SGHRS and CDR2 YFSETQ. CDR3 nucleotide sequence: TGCGCCAGCAGCCCCCCGGCGGCAGTCCAAGAGACCCAGTACTTC. Residues: CASSPPAAVQETQYF.

A few counts support this clonotype. The chain joins TRBV12-3 or TRBV12-4 to TRBJ2-3; 9 positions match TRBD2. The trim removed 1 base at V and 14 bases at J, leaving 16 bases unmatched. This CDR3 is built from 16 residues. CDR3 residues: CASSLGGGRADRYAYF. CDR3 coding DNA: TGTGCCAGCAGTTTAGGGGGCGGGAGGGCCGACAGATACGCGTATTTT.

This clonotype has just a few counts. V usage is TRBV6-2 or TRBV6-3 and J usage is TRBJ2-4; 7 nucleotides line up with TRBD1. The CDR3 has 15 amino acids. CDR1 and CDR2 from the germline V gene are MNHEY and SVGEGT. The V segment lost 6 bases and the J segment 1 base; nucleotides outside the gene matches: 6. The CDR3 region is CASSFLDRAKNIQYF. CDR3 coding DNA: TGTGCCAGCAGCTTCTTGGACAGGGCCAAAAACATTCAGTACTTC.

This clonotype was observed many times. J is TRBJ2-7 and V is TRBV29-1; D possibly matches TRBD1 or TRBD2 (5 bases each). The CDR3 has 11 amino acids. The germline V gene encodes CDR1 SQVTM and CDR2 ANQGSEA. Trimming took 4 bases from V and 9 from J, leaving 13 bases between them. The CDR3: CSVGIPGRQYF. The CDR3 DNA sequence: TGCAGCGTTGGAATACCGGGGCGGCAGTACTTC.

The V call is TRBV3-1, the J call TRBJ2-6; 8 bases fit TRBD1. The CDR3 is made up of 15 amino acids. CDR1 LGHDT and CDR2 YNNKEL come from the germline V gene (reference sequence). J gave up 4 bases and V 7 bases, and 6 bases lay outside the gene matches. The CDR3 sequence: CASTQGAEGANVLTF. As DNA, the CDR3 is TGTGCCAGCACCCAGGGGGCGGAAGGGGCCAACGTCCTGACTTTC.

This chain connects TRBV10-3 to TRBJ1-4, with D uncertain. The V gene's germline CDR1 is ENHRY and CDR2 SYGVKD. V was shortened by 6 bases and J by 0 bases, with 11 bases between the two germline ends. The CDR3 sequence is 15 residues long. This chain's CDR3 is CAISGQPATNEKLFF. The DNA for the CDR3 is TGTGCCATCAGCGGGCAGCCAGCAACTAATGAAAAACTGTTTTTT.

V is TRBV7-2 and J is TRBJ1-6; 11 nucleotides match TRBD1. Germline lookup yields CDR1 SGHTA and CDR2 FQGNSA. CDR3 length equals 15 residues. J was trimmed by 10 bases and V by 1 base; bases with no gene match: 3. CDR3 in DNA: TGTGCCAGCAGCTTAGGGGGACAGGGGGGATCACCCCTCCACTTT. It codes for CASSLGGQGGSPLHF.

This clonotype has a handful of counts. The rearrangement joins TRBV7-2 to TRBJ2-4; D call uncertain. The J call is doubtful: the DNA matches TRBJ2-7 better. This CDR3 comprises 13 residues. The germline V gene encodes CDR1 SGHTA and CDR2 FQGNSA. CDR3 nucleotides: TGTGCCAGCAGCTCCCCATGGTCCCACGAGCAGTACTTC. As protein: CASSSPWSHEQYF.

At least ten counts were recorded for this clonotype. J is TRBJ2-2 and V is TRBV20-1; TRBD2 matches at 7 bases. Germline CDR1 and CDR2: DFQATT and SNEGSKA (reference sequence). CDR3 length equals 15 residues. The trim removed 5 bases at V and 8 bases at J, leaving 14 bases unmatched. The CDR3 is CSAPRPSGEGGELFF. CDR3 DNA: TGCAGTGCTCCTCGGCCTAGCGGCGAAGGGGGGGAGCTGTTTTTT.

This clonotype was detected only a few times. This chain uses TRBV20-1 with TRBJ2-3; D is perhaps TRBD1 (6 bases). Trimming stripped 4 bases from V and 2 bases from J, with 16 bases between. The CDR3 runs 15 residues. Per germline, CDR1 DFQATT and CDR2 SNEGSKA (reference sequence). Here the CDR3 DNA reads TGCAGTGCTAACCGGGACATCCATCCCACAGATACGCAGTATTTT. Its protein product is CSANRDIHPTDTQYF.

Only a few counts were recorded for this clonotype. This sequence joins TRBV28 and TRBJ2-4; 9 bases map to TRBD1. V was clipped by 10 bases and J by 3 bases; unmatched bases: 10. This CDR3 is 15 amino acids long. Per germline, CDR1 MDHEN and CDR2 SYDVKM. CDR3 sequence: CATRGDRDNKNIQYF. The CDR3 DNA reads TGTGCCACCAGGGGGGACAGGGACAACAAAAACATTCAGTACTTC.

The chain joins TRBV20-1 to TRBJ2-5, with D possibly being TRBD2 (5 bases). Trimming removed 5 bases from V and 4 bases from J, with 11 bases in between. This CDR3 is 12 amino acids long. Germline loops: CDR1 DFQATT, CDR2 SNEGSKA (reference sequence). The CDR3 DNA reads TGCAGTGCTGGGGAGAGAGGAGAGACCCAGTACTTC. This gives the protein CSAGERGETQYF.

The chain links TRBV27 to TRBJ2-4; 14 bases map to TRBD2. The J call may be faulty, since TRBJ2-7 better matches the DNA end. Germline CDR1 is MNHEY and CDR2 is SMNVEV (reference sequence). CDR3 length equals 19 residues. For the CDR3, the DNA is TGTGCCAGCAGTCTGCGCACCGGGACTAGCGGGAGTGAGGTTTACGAGCAGTACTTC. Protein product: CASSLRTGTSGSEVYEQYF.

This clonotype has more than one count but fewer than ten. The chain carries TRBV9 and TRBJ2-3; TRBD2 aligns across 8 bases. Per germline, CDR1 SGDLS and CDR2 YYNGEE. V shed 4 bases and J 6 bases; nucleotides not matched to a gene: 10. CDR3 size: 15 residues. CDR3 residues: CASSPTGGGGDTQYF. CDR3 bases: TGTGCCAGCAGCCCCACGGGGGGGGGAGGGGATACGCAGTATTTT.

This clonotype has just one count. The CDR3 reads CASSFFWWATATYEQYF. The DNA for the CDR3 is TGTGCCAGCAGTTTTTTCTGGTGGGCTACCGCTACCTACGAGCAGTACTTC. The genes are TRBV28 and TRBJ2-1; no reliable D call. The tail of the sequence fits TRBJ2-7 better, so the J call may be wrong. Per germline, CDR1 MDHEN and CDR2 SYDVKM. CDR3 length: 17 residues.

This sequence joins TRBV9 and TRBJ2-1; no reliable D call. This CDR3 comprises 16 residues. CDR1 SGDLS and CDR2 YYNGEE come from the germline V gene. Trimming shortened V by 0 bases and J by 0 bases, and 10 bases separated the two germline ends. The CDR3 nucleotides are TGTGCCAGCAGCGTAGAGGGTCAGAACTCCTACAATGAGCAGTTCTTC. Translated, it gives CASSVEGQNSYNEQFF.

There are a few counts of this clonotype. V usage is TRBV20-1 and J usage is TRBJ2-1; D is perhaps TRBD2 (6 bases). This CDR3 spans 15 amino acids. Trimming took off 6 bases at V and 0 bases at J, with 15 bases between the two ends. Per the germline V gene, CDR1 is DFQATT and CDR2 is SNEGSKA (reference sequence). Here the CDR3 reads CSARLVGSSYNEQFF. CDR3 coding DNA: TGCAGTGCAAGACTAGTGGGGAGCTCCTACAATGAGCAGTTCTTC.

V and J are TRBV20-1 and TRBJ2-3; no reliable D call. The CDR3 consists of 13 residues. Trimming removed 5 bases at V and 3 bases at J, with 12 bases between. Germline V gene data show CDR1 as DFQATT and CDR2 as SNEGSKA (reference sequence). The CDR3 here is CSAEAWGTDTQYF. CDR3 DNA sequence: TGCAGTGCTGAGGCTTGGGGTACAGATACGCAGTATTTT.

This clonotype showed up just a few times. The chain uses TRBV20-1 and TRBJ2-3; D perhaps matches TRBD1 (6 bases). The germline V and J ends were trimmed by 3 bases and 2 bases, with 18 bases remaining between them. Germline V gene data show CDR1 as DFQATT and CDR2 as SNEGSKA (reference sequence). The CDR3 extends over 16 amino acids. In DNA form, the CDR3 reads TGCAGTGCTAGTAACCCCAGGGGTTTTAACACAGATACGCAGTATTTT. This codes for CSASNPRGFNTDTQYF.

V and J are TRBV12-3 or TRBV12-4 and TRBJ2-1, with TRBD2 matching over 11 bases. With V trimmed by 2 bases and J by 7 bases, 13 bases remained unmatched. The CDR3 is 18 amino acids. The CDR3 is CASSLNRRLLAGGNEQFF. CDR3 DNA: TGTGCCAGCAGTTTAAACCGCCGGCTTCTAGCGGGAGGTAATGAGCAGTTCTTC.

This chain connects TRBV5-1 to TRBJ1-5, with D uncertain. Germline CDR1 is SGHRS and CDR2 is YFSETQ. CDR3 length: 14 amino acids. The V and J ends lost 4 bases and 4 bases respectively, with 12 bases between them. CDR3 in amino acids: CASSPGLINQPQHF. The CDR3, as DNA: TGCGCCAGCAGCCCTGGACTGATTAATCAGCCCCAGCATTTT.

The rearrangement joins TRBV6-6 to TRBJ1-2; 7 nucleotides match TRBD1. The CDR3 covers 15 residues. J lost 4 bases, V lost 2 bases, and 7 bases had no gene match. CDR1 is MNHNY, CDR2 SVGAGI, per germline (reference sequence). CDR3 bases: TGTGCCAGCAGTTACCCCGGGACAGCCTCCTATGGCTACACCTTC. This gives the protein CASSYPGTASYGYTF.

A single count supports this clonotype. This chain joins TRBV3-1 and TRBJ2-1, with D perhaps matching TRBD1 (6 bases). There are 19 residues in the CDR3. Trimming took off 2 bases at V and 2 bases at J, with 22 bases between the two ends. Germline CDR1 is LGHDT and CDR2 is YNNKEL (reference sequence). The CDR3 loop reads CASSQPQTLWDTTYNEQFF. The CDR3 DNA sequence: TGTGCCAGCAGCCAACCCCAGACATTATGGGACACGACCTACAATGAGCAGTTCTTC.

This clonotype was counted once. J is TRBJ2-3 and V is TRBV11-2, with D possibly TRBD1 on 6 matching bases. V lost 0 bases, J lost 14 bases, and 15 bases lay in between. This CDR3 has 13 residues. Per the germline V gene, CDR1 is SGHAT and CDR2 is FQNNGV. The CDR3 bases are TGTGCCAGCAGCTTAGAAACGGACAGATACGCGTATTTT. It encodes CASSLETDRYAYF.

The gene calls are TRBV7-9 and TRBJ2-7; a weak D match, TRBD1 (5 bases). The tail of the sequence fits TRBJ2-5 better, so the J call may be wrong. The V gene's germline CDR1 is SEHNR and CDR2 FQNEAQ (reference sequence). There are 13 residues in the CDR3. CDR3 amino acids: CASRNRQLETQYF. The CDR3 DNA reads TGTGCCAGCAGGAACAGGCAGCTAGAGACCCAGTACTTC.

This rearrangement joins TRBV4-1 to TRBJ2-3, with D possibly matching TRBD2 (6 bases). The ends were cut back, 4 bases at V and 5 bases at J, with 19 bases in the middle. CDR1 and CDR2 (germline): MGHRA, YSYEKL. The CDR3 length is 16 residues. The CDR3 region is CASSLSGSGSEDTQYF. CDR3 in DNA: TGCGCCAGCAGCCTGTCCGGGAGTGGGAGTGAAGATACGCAGTATTTT.

There are a few counts of this clonotype. The chain carries TRBV20-1 and TRBJ2-7, with TRBD2 matching over 8 bases. This CDR3 is 14 amino acids long. J lost 3 bases, V lost 3 bases, and 7 bases had no gene match. Germline values: CDR1 DFQATT, CDR2 SNEGSKA (reference sequence). The CDR3 DNA reads TGCAGTGCTAGGATGGCAGCGGGAGTCTACGAGCAGTACTTC. It is translated as CSARMAAGVYEQYF.